The 3 T cell receptor beta chains below come from one sample, sequenced in a study of spatial heterogeneity in lung cancer. Time point indicated: sample taken at primary tumor resection. Researchers sequenced whole RNA taken from tumor, nontumor lung or frozen PBMC without sorting. One entry per CDR3 protein, called by TCRdb with MiXCR from the 5' RACE reads. This sample has tens of thousands of distinct CDR3 sequences, with 15% to 20% found just once. Sequences were derived from PBMCs, sampled at surgery. Receptors were obtained from a male donor with early-stage non-small cell lung cancer.

V usage is TRBV30 and J usage is TRBJ2-7; D gene unclear. This CDR3 has 12 residues. Germline assignment: CDR1 GTSNPN and CDR2 SVGIG (reference sequence). The V end was cut by 0 bases, the J end by 3 bases, with 6 bases between. CDR3 DNA: TGTGCCTGGAGTGTGGGGATCTACGAGCAGTACTTC. This codes for CAWSVGIYEQYF.

This chain joins TRBV7-9 and TRBJ2-6; no clear D gene. The ends were cut back, 7 bases at V and 0 bases at J, with 10 bases in the middle. The CDR3 has 15 amino acids. Per germline, CDR1 SEHNR and CDR2 FQNEAQ (reference sequence). CDR3 region: CASTPEYSGANVLTF. CDR3 in DNA: TGTGCCAGCACCCCTGAGTACTCTGGGGCCAACGTCCTGACTTTC.

This clonotype was counted only a few times. The gene calls are TRBV5-6 and TRBJ2-3; 15 nucleotides match TRBD2. CDR1 and CDR2 (germline): SGHDT, YYEEEE. The V segment lost 4 bases and the J segment 5 bases; nucleotides outside the gene matches: 5. The length of the CDR3 is 16 residues. The DNA for the CDR3 is TGTGCCAGCAGCCCAGGACTAGCGGGAGGGGGAGATACGCAGTATTTT. It translates to CASSPGLAGGGDTQYF.